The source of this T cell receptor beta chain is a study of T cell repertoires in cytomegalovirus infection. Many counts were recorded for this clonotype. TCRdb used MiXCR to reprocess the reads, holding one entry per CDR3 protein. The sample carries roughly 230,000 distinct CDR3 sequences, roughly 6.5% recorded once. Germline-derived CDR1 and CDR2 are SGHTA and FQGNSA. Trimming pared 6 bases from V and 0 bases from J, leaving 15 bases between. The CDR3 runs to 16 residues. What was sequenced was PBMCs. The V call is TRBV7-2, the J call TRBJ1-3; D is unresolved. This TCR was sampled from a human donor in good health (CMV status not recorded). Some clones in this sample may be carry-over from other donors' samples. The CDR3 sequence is CASRIFGVSSGNTIYF. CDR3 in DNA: TGTGCCAGCAGAATATTCGGGGTTAGCTCTGGAAACACCATATATTTT.